The sequence of this T cell receptor (beta chain) was determined in a study of blood T cell repertoires in COVID-19. The wider study: Collection of acute and convalescent COVID-19 samples took place in the United States, Italy and Spain. From T cells, B-cell-depleted T cells, or PBMCs came the material, which was cDNA or gDNA.

Using immunoSEQ multiplex PCR, the repertoire was profiled, and TCRdb retains in-frame clones only, with some absent. This table holds 50,000 or so clones, 90% found once. The germline V gene has CDR1 KGHSH and CDR2 LQKENI. V lost 4 bases, J lost 4 bases, and 7 bases lay in between. CDR3 length: 13 residues. The sequenced sample was peripheral blood. The TCR was taken from a man aged 55-75 years with active COVID-19. The V and J genes are TRBV18 and TRBJ2-2, with D unresolved. CDR3 region: CASSQQSTGELFF. In DNA, the CDR3 is TGTGCCAGCTCACAACAGAGCACCGGGGAGCTGTTTTTT.